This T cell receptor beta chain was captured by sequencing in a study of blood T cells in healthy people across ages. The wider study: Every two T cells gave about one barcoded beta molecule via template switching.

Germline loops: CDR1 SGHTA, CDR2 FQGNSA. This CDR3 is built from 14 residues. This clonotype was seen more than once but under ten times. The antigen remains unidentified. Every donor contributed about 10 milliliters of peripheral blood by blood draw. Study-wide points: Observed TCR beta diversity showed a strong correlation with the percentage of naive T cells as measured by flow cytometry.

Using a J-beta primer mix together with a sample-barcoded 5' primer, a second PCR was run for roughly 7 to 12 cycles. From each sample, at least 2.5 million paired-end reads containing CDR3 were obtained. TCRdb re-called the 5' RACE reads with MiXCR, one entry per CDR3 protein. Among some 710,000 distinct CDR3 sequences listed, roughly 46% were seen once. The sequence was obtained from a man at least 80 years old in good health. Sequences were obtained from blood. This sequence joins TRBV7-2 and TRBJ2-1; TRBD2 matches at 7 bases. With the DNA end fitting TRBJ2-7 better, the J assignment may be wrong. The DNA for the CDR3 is TGTGCCAGCAGGCGGCCAGGACTAGACAATGAGCAGTACTTC. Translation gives CASRRPGLDNEQYF.